This T cell receptor (beta chain) originates from a study of immune evolution from preneoplasia to lung adenocarcinoma. On the study more broadly: HLA loss of heterozygosity: roughly 6.6% AIS, about 15% MIA, about 32% ADC, none AAH. Study-wide results and caveats: Later-stage lesions seemingly showed higher T cell density and diversity than normal lung.

This clone was detected only a few times. Antigen unknown. TCRdb's copy holds only in-frame clones and misses some; the assay was immunoSEQ multiplex PCR. The sample contains several thousand clones, around 78% of which appear only once. Resections took place in Japan or China from about 2013 to 2017. Premalignant or tumor cells were enriched by macro-dissection after pathologic assessment. Sequencing was carried out using FFPE lung adenocarcinoma in situ tissue. This TCR was recovered from a donor at least 70 years old with lung adenocarcinoma.

The CDR3 reads CASTGDPGTGGDEQYF. CDR3 DNA sequence: TGCGCCAGCACCGGGGACCCCGGGACAGGGGGCGACGAGCAGTACTTC. The chain uses TRBV5-1 and TRBJ2-7; TRBD1 aligns across 12 bases. The CDR3 is 16 residues long. The ends lost 6 bases at V and 5 bases at J; junction bases unmatched: 12. The germline V gene encodes CDR1 SGHRS and CDR2 YFSETQ.